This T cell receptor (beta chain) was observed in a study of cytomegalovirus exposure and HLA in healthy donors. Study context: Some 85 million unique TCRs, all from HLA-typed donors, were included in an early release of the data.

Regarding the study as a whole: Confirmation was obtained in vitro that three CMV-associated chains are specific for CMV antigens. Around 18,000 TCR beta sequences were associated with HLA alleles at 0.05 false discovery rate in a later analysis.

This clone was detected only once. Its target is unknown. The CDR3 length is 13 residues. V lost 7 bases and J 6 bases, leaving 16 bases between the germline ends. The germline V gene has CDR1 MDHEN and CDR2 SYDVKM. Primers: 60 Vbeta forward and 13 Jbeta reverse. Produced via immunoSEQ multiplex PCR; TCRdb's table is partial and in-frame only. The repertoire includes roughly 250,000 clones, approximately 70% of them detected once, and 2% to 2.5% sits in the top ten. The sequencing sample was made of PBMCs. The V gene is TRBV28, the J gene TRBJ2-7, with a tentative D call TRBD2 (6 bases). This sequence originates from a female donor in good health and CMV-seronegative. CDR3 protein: CASTRLVATEQYF. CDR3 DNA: TGTGCCAGCACTCGACTAGTGGCGACCGAGCAGTACTTC.